These 3 T cell receptor beta chains were all obtained from the same sample, sequenced in a study of blood T cell repertoires in COVID-19. Using immunoSEQ multiplex PCR, the repertoire was profiled, and TCRdb retains in-frame clones only, with some absent. The top ten clones hold roughly an eighth of a sample with fewer than 200,000 clones, around nine tenths of them seen once. The sample was peripheral blood. The receptor source for this set is a woman aged 70-85 years with COVID-19, enrolled during active disease.

V and J are TRBV2 and TRBJ2-7; 7 bases are shared with TRBD2. This CDR3 has 13 amino acids. The trim removed 4 bases at V and 5 bases at J, leaving 5 bases unmatched. Germline CDR1 reads SNHLY; CDR2 reads FYNNEI. The CDR3 DNA sequence: TGTGCCAGCAGTGTAGGACTAGTCAACGAGCAGTACTTC. The encoded protein is CASSVGLVNEQYF.

The chain joins TRBV28 to TRBJ2-4; 7 bases align to TRBD1. The CDR3 has 16 amino acids. Germline lookup yields CDR1 MDHEN and CDR2 SYDVKM. The junction had 8 bases not matched to a gene; V was cut back by 6 bases and J by 0 bases. In nucleotides, the CDR3 is TGTGCCAGCAGCCGAGACAGGGAGTTAGCCAAAAACATTCAGTACTTC. It translates to CASSRDRELAKNIQYF.

The chain joins TRBV4-1 to TRBJ2-1, with 7 bases lining up with TRBD2. The germline V gene encodes CDR1 MGHRA and CDR2 YSYEKL. The V segment lost 1 base and the J segment 3 bases; nucleotides outside the gene matches: 9. The CDR3 has 17 residues. The CDR3 DNA reads as TGCGCCAGCAGCCAAGTTAGCGGAGGGACTAACTACAATGAGCAGTTCTTC. Protein product: CASSQVSGGTNYNEQFF.